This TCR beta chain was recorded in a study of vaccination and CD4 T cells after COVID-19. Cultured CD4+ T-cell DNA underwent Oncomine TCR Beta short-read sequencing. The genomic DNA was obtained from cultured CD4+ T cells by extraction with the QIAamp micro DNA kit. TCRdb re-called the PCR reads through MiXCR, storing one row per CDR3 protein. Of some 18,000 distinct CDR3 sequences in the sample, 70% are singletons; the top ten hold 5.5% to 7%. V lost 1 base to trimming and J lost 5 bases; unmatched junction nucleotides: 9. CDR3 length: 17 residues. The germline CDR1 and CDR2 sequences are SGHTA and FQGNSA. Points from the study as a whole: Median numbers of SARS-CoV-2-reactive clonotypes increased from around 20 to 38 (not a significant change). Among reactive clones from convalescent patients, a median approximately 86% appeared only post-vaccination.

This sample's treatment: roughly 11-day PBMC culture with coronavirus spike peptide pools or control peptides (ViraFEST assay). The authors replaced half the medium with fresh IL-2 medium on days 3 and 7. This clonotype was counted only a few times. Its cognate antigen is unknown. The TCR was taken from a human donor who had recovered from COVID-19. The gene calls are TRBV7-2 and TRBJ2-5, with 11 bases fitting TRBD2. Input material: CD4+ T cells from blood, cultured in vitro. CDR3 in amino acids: CASSLGGLAGGRETQYF. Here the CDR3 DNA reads TGTGCCAGCAGCTTAGGAGGGCTAGCGGGAGGTAGGGAGACCCAGTACTTC.